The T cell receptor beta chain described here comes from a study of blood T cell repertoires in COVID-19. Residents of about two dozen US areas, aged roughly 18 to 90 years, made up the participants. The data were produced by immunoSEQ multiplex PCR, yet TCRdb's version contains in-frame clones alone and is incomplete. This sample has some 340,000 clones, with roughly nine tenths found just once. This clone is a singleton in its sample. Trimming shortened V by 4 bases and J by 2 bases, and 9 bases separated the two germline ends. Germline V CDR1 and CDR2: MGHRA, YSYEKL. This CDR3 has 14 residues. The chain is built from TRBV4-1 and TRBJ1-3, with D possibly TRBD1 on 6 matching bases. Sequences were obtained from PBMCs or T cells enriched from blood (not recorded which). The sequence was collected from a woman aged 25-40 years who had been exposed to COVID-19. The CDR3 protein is CASSPTGTGNTIYF. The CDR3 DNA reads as TGCGCCAGCAGCCCCACAGGGACTGGAAACACCATATATTTT.